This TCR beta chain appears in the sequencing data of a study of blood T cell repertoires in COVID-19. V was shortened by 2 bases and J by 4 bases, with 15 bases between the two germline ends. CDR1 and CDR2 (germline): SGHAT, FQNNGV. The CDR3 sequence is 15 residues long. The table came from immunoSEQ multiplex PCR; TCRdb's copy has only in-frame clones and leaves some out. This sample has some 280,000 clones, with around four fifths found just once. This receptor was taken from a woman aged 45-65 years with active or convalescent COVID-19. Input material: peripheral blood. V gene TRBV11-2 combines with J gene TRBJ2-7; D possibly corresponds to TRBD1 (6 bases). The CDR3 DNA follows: TGTGCCAGCAGCTTACCCGCAGGGGCTGTTTACGAGCAGTACTTC. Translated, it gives CASSLPAGAVYEQYF.